This entry is about one T cell receptor beta chain. Its antigen is not known. The germline CDR1 and CDR2 sequences are ENHRY and SYGVKD. V lost 2 bases and J lost 4, with 8 bases in between. The CDR3 has 14 residues. This sample is drawn from a study of memory CD4+ T cells and cytomegalovirus serostatus. Regarding the study as a whole: Of 150 to 200 reported CMV TCRbeta sequences, under 80 were found in memory CD4+ repertoires.

Measured with immunoSEQ multiplex PCR; TCRdb has only the in-frame clones, and not every one. The data show tens of thousands of clones, 60% to 80% seen once. Single viable CD3+CD4+CD8-CD45RO+ cells were sorted as the memory CD4+ T cells. Serum IgG to CMV pp150, pp28, p38 and p52 defined serostatus. The genes are TRBV10-3 and TRBJ2-2; D is unresolved. The TCR originated in an adult in good health and CMV-seronegative. The sequenced sample consisted of memory CD4+ T cells from blood. CDR3 sequence: CAISEGHITGELFF. As DNA, the CDR3 is TGTGCCATCAGTGAGGGGCACATCACCGGGGAGCTGTTTTTT.